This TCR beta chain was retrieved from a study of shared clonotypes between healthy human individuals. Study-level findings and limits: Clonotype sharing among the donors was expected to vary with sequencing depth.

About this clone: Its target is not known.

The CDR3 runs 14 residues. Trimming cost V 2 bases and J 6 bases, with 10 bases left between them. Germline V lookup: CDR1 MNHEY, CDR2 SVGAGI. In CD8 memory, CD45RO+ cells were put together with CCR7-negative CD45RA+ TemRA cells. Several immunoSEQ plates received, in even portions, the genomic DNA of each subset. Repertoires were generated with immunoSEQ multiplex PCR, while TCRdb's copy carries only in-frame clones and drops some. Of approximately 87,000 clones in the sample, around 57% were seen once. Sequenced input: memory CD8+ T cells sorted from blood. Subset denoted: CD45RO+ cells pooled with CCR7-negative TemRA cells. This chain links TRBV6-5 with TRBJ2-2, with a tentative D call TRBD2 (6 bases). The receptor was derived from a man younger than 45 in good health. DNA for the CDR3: TGTGCCAGCAGTTACAACTGGGGGGCCGGGGAGCTGTTTTTT. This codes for CASSYNWGAGELFF.